This T cell receptor beta chain was sequenced during a study of OX40 agonist ivuxolimab in advanced cancers. Across the study: People in dose escalation had one of these cancers: hepatocellular carcinoma, melanoma, renal cell or head and neck cancer.

Comment on this clone: The antigen remains unidentified.

Clones were sequenced by immunoSEQ multiplex PCR, and TCRdb holds only the in-frame ones, with some missing. The table lists around 5,600 clones, over 65% of them singletons. This CDR3 has 14 residues. V dropped 0 bases and J dropped 4 bases, with 7 bases sitting between them. CDR1 is SGHTA and CDR2 is FQGNSA in the germline V gene. Study findings and constraints: Normalized T-cell clonal expansion was also low in a subset of nonresponders. CD4+ and CD8+ blood T cells expanded clonally by week 6 at 0.1 to 3.0 mg/kg.

Patients were excluded for autoimmune disease history or systemic immunosuppression. The source was CD4+ or CD8+ T cells sorted from blood, collected in a trial of the OX40 agonist ivuxolimab. The origin of this receptor is an adult with an advanced solid tumor such as melanoma, head and neck, liver or kidney cancer. The J gene is TRBJ2-1, the V gene TRBV7-2; weak D call: TRBD1 (5 bases). Written as DNA, the CDR3 is TGTGCCAGCAGCTTAGCTGACAGATACAATGAGCAGTTCTTC. Translated, it gives CASSLADRYNEQFF.